These 27 T cell receptor beta chains were all obtained from the same sample, sequenced in a study of cytomegalovirus exposure and HLA in healthy donors. Primers for the PCR totalled 60 Vbeta and 13 Jbeta. The assay was immunoSEQ multiplex PCR, and TCRdb's table has in-frame clones only and misses some. The sample lists 95,000 to 100,000 clones; around 75% were seen once. Source material: PBMCs. These receptors were taken from a man aged 50 to 59 in good health and CMV-seronegative.

The chain links TRBV18 to TRBJ2-2; 9 bases align to TRBD1. V gave up 1 base and J gave up 5 bases; unmatched junction bases: 11. Per the germline V gene, CDR1 is KGHSH and CDR2 is LQKENI. The CDR3 is 18 amino acids. The CDR3 spells CASSPRAPDGTGTGELFF. Here the CDR3 DNA reads TGTGCCAGCTCACCACGAGCCCCAGACGGGACAGGGACCGGGGAGCTGTTTTTT.

The genes are TRBV19 and TRBJ2-1, with 9 bases matching TRBD2. Per germline, CDR1 LNHDA and CDR2 SQIVND (reference sequence). The CDR3 covers 15 residues. The V segment lost 4 bases and the J segment 4 bases; nucleotides outside the gene matches: 5. This chain's CDR3 is CASSSLAGRYNEQFF. The CDR3 DNA is TGTGCCAGTAGTAGTCTAGCGGGGAGATACAATGAGCAGTTCTTC. Full variable domain (missing parts from reference TRBV19 and TRBJ2-1): DGGITQSPKYLFRKEGQNVTLSCEQNLNHDAMYWYRQDPGQGLRLIYYSQIVNDFQKGDIAEGYSVSREKKESFPLTVTSAQKNPTAFYLCASSSLAGRYNEQFFGPGTRLTVL.

The chain recombines TRBV27 with TRBJ2-1; possible D gene TRBD1, 5 bases. Trimming took off 3 bases at V and 6 bases at J, with 18 bases between the two ends. Per germline, CDR1 MNHEY and CDR2 SMNVEV (reference sequence). The CDR3 length is 16 residues. CDR3 in amino acids: CASSFSPPKGINEQFF. The CDR3 DNA follows: TGTGCCAGCAGTTTTTCCCCCCCTAAGGGGATCAATGAGCAGTTCTTC.

V gene TRBV10-2 combines with J gene TRBJ2-7, with 8 bases that match TRBD2. Germline assignment: CDR1 WSHSY and CDR2 SAAADI. This CDR3 has 15 amino acids. V lost 2 bases, J lost 2 bases, and 5 bases stayed unmatched. The DNA of the CDR3 is TGCGCCAGCAGTGAGGGCGGGGGGCTTACCTACGAGCAGTACTTC. Residues: CASSEGGGLTYEQYF.

This sequence joins TRBV6-4 and TRBJ1-2, with D possibly matching TRBD1 (5 bases). Trimming removed 0 bases from V and 8 bases from J, with 10 bases in between. Germline CDR1 reads MRHNA; CDR2 reads SNTAGT. This CDR3 is built from 13 residues. The CDR3 sequence: CASSDSRVGGYTF. In DNA form, the CDR3 reads TGTGCCAGCAGTGACTCCAGGGTAGGCGGCTACACCTTC.

This chain connects TRBV6-1 to TRBJ1-5, with a possible D match to TRBD1 (6 bases). V shed 7 bases and J shed 11 bases, with 24 bases lying between them. Germline V gives CDR1 MNHNS, CDR2 SASEGT. This CDR3 is 15 amino acids long. For the CDR3, the DNA is TGTGCCAGCACCGAAGTAGTAGGGCAGGGGCTGGCCCAGCATTTT. It is translated as CASTEVVGQGLAQHF.

To note about this clone: The germline gene is not matched at one end of the junction; a read error may be the cause. Other DNA sequences of this sample code for an identical CDR3. The gene calls are TRBV5-4 and TRBJ2-7; TRBD1 is a possible D gene (6 bases). Germline V lookup: CDR1 SGHNT, CDR2 YYREEE (reference sequence). CDR3 length: 14 residues. The CDR3 protein is CASSLDRVPYEQYF. Written as DNA, the CDR3 is TGTGCCAGCAGCTTGGACAGGGTTCCCTACGAGCAATACTTC.

The CDR3 sequence is CASGDRTNEKLFF. Written as DNA, the CDR3 is TGTGCCAGTGGGGACAGGACTAATGAAAAACTGTTTTTT. The chain couples TRBV27 to TRBJ1-4; 8 nucleotides match TRBD1. The CDR3 is 13 residues long. Germline loops: CDR1 MNHEY, CDR2 SMNVEV (reference sequence). J lost 2 bases, V lost 9 bases, and 2 bases had no gene match. The complete variable domain, with remaining parts taken from reference TRBV27 and TRBJ1-4, reads EAQVTQNPRYLITVTGKKLTVTCSQNMNHEYMSWYRQDPGLGLRQIYYSMNVEVTDKGDVPEGYKVSRKEKRNFPLILESPSPNQTSLYFCASGDRTNEKLFFGSGTQLSVL.

The rearrangement uses TRBV5-1 and TRBJ2-5, with D tentatively TRBD2 (5 bases). Germline V gene data show CDR1 as SGHRS and CDR2 as YFSETQ. CDR3 size: 14 residues. Trimming pared 4 bases from V and 7 bases from J, leaving 17 bases between. The CDR3 region has the DNA TGCGCCAGCAGCAGAGAGGGTAGGGAAGGGACCCAGTACTTC. Translating gives CASSREGREGTQYF.

V gene TRBV18 combines with J gene TRBJ1-1, with no clear D. This CDR3 comprises 12 residues. CDR1 KGHSH and CDR2 LQKENI come from the germline V gene. Trimming removed 4 bases at V and 2 bases at J, with 5 bases between. This chain's CDR3 is CASSQSNTEAFF. CDR3 coding DNA: TGTGCCAGCTCACAATCTAACACTGAAGCTTTCTTT.

This clone was detected only once. The V and J genes are TRBV28 and TRBJ1-4; the D gene is possibly TRBD1 (5 bases). Germline lookup yields CDR1 MDHEN and CDR2 SYDVKM. The CDR3 is made up of 14 amino acids. Trimming stripped 3 bases from V and 5 bases from J, with 10 bases between. CDR3 nucleotide sequence: TGTGCCAGCAGTTTGGCAGGGCAAAATGAAAAACTGTTTTTT. It encodes CASSLAGQNEKLFF.

The genes are TRBV5-4 and TRBJ1-2, with 11 bases lining up with TRBD1. V lost 3 bases, J lost 3 bases, and 13 bases stayed unmatched. This CDR3 has 18 amino acids. CDR1 and CDR2 (germline): SGHNT, YYREEE (reference sequence). CDR3 amino acids: CASSSGTGGESNDYGYTF. CDR3 DNA: TGTGCCAGCAGCTCGGGGACAGGGGGGGAGTCGAATGACTATGGCTACACCTTC.

This sequence joins TRBV10-3 and TRBJ1-1; 7 bases fit TRBD1. V lost 8 bases to trimming and J lost 1 base; unmatched junction nucleotides: 10. From germline, CDR1 is ENHRY and CDR2 SYGVKD. The CDR3 is made up of 15 amino acids. The chain's CDR3 is CAISEGDRGNTEAFF. The CDR3 region has the DNA TGTGCCATCTCAGAGGGGGACAGAGGGAACACTGAAGCTTTCTTT.

The rearrangement uses TRBV18 and TRBJ1-1, with D possibly TRBD1 on 6 matching bases. This CDR3 region has 14 residues. V was trimmed by 2 bases and J by 1 base, leaving 8 bases between them. Germline lookup yields CDR1 KGHSH and CDR2 LQKENI. The DNA for the CDR3 is TGTGCCAGCTCACCAAGGACAGCGAACACTGAAGCTTTCTTT. Translated: CASSPRTANTEAFF.

As to this clone: Within the sample, other DNA sequences also encode this same CDR3. The chain couples TRBV5-1 to TRBJ1-3; D unclear. Germline CDR1 is SGHRS and CDR2 is YFSETQ. Trimming pared 4 bases from V and 7 bases from J, leaving 24 bases between. This CDR3 has 17 residues. CDR3 DNA: TGCGCCAGCAGCCGAGGAACAAGAGCAGGAGGTTCGAACACCATATATTTT. Protein product: CASSRGTRAGGSNTIYF.

The genes are TRBV19 and TRBJ2-1; the match to TRBD1 covers 8 bases. The length of the CDR3 is 14 residues. The germline gives CDR1 LNHDA, CDR2 SQIVND (reference sequence). With 3 bases clipped from V and 6 bases from J, the junction kept 4 bases outside the gene matches. The CDR3 bases are TGTGCCAGTAGTATTATTACAGGGGGCAATGAGCAGTTCTTC. As protein: CASSIITGGNEQFF.

The CDR3 sequence: CASSLAGYGKLFF. The DNA of the CDR3 is TGCGCCAGCAGCTTGGCCGGGTACGGAAAACTGTTTTTT. V usage is TRBV5-1 and J usage is TRBJ1-4; no clear D gene. Germline CDR1 SGHRS, CDR2 YFSETQ. The V end was cut by 0 bases, the J end by 10 bases, with 10 bases between. The CDR3 loop spans 13 amino acids.

The V and J genes are TRBV19 and TRBJ2-2; 9 bases are a match to TRBD1. The CDR3 totals 15 residues. The germline V gene has CDR1 LNHDA and CDR2 SQIVND (reference sequence). J lost 4 bases, V lost 4 bases, and 4 bases had no gene match. CDR3 loop: CASSTQGAGTGELFF. Here the CDR3 DNA reads TGTGCCAGTAGTACACAGGGGGCGGGCACCGGGGAGCTGTTTTTT.

J is TRBJ2-3 and V is TRBV4-2; D uncertain. The V and J ends lost 4 bases and 2 bases respectively, with 10 bases between them. The germline V gene encodes CDR1 LGHNA and CDR2 YNFKEQ. The CDR3 is made up of 14 amino acids. Here the CDR3 reads CASSRRQDTDTQYF. CDR3 DNA: TGTGCCAGCAGCCGCAGGCAGGACACAGATACGCAGTATTTT.

There are a few counts of this clone. The V gene is TRBV4-3, the J gene TRBJ2-7; no firm D call. The CDR3 has 17 residues. CDR1 LGHNA and CDR2 YSLEER come from the germline V gene. V dropped 0 bases and J dropped 0 bases, with 15 bases sitting between them. CDR3 sequence (DNA): TGCGCCAGCAGCCAAGATTATCCCAGCGCTTACTCCTACGAGCAGTACTTC. This translates into CASSQDYPSAYSYEQYF.

As regards this clone: In the same sample, other DNA sequences code for this CDR3. This chain connects TRBV6-6 to TRBJ2-1, with 10 bases fitting TRBD2. With 2 bases clipped from V and 7 bases from J, the junction kept 5 bases outside the gene matches. Germline values: CDR1 MNHNY, CDR2 SVGAGI (reference sequence). The CDR3 runs to 15 residues. The CDR3 DNA sequence: TGTGCCAGCAGTTACGGGCTAGCGGGAGCGAATGAGCAGTTCTTC. Translated: CASSYGLAGANEQFF.

This clone was found a few times. V and J are TRBV4-1 and TRBJ1-5; TRBD1 matches at 7 bases. The germline CDR1 and CDR2 sequences are MGHRA and YSYEKL. The CDR3 consists of 15 residues. V shed 0 bases, J shed 11 bases, and the junction held 10 bases outside the gene matches. This chain's CDR3 is CASSQDGGTVSSQHF. The CDR3 DNA follows: TGCGCCAGCAGCCAAGATGGAGGGACAGTGTCATCCCAGCATTTT.

The chain recombines TRBV6-1 with TRBJ1-2; no definite D call. The germline V and J ends were trimmed by 7 bases and 3 bases, with 12 bases remaining between them. This CDR3 region has 13 residues. Germline V gene sequence: CDR1 MNHNS, CDR2 SASEGT. The CDR3 nucleotides are TGTGCCAGCATGGCTTCCCTAGACTATGGCTACACCTTC. Translated: CASMASLDYGYTF.

The chain is built from TRBV29-1 and TRBJ1-2; 7 nucleotides align to TRBD1. Germline CDR1 is SQVTM and CDR2 is ANQGSEA. After removal of 7 bases from V and 4 bases from J, the junction contained 9 bases not matched to a gene. This CDR3 has 13 amino acids. CDR3 DNA: TGCAGCGCCGACAGGGTGGACGGCTATGGCTACACCTTC. Its protein is CSADRVDGYGYTF.

The CDR3 is CSADTGTRQYF. As DNA, the CDR3 is TGCAGTGCTGATACCGGGACACGGCAGTATTTT. The J gene is TRBJ2-3, the V gene TRBV20-1; D is possibly TRBD1 (6 bases). The CDR3 sequence is 11 residues long. V lost 5 bases, J lost 11 bases, and 14 bases lay in between. Germline V CDR1 and CDR2: DFQATT, SNEGSKA (reference sequence).

The V call is TRBV7-2, the J call TRBJ1-5, with D uncertain. This CDR3 has 13 residues. Per the germline V gene, CDR1 is SGHTA and CDR2 is FQGNSA. Trimming cost V 6 bases and J 3 bases, with 9 bases left between them. This chain's CDR3 is CASSSIPNQPQHF. CDR3 in DNA: TGTGCCAGCAGTTCAATTCCCAATCAGCCCCAGCATTTT.

The genes are TRBV11-2 and TRBJ1-4; 8 bases align to TRBD1. CDR3 size: 15 residues. Germline V gene lookup returns CDR1 SGHAT and CDR2 FQNNGV. V gave up 6 bases and J gave up 4 bases; unmatched junction bases: 7. For the CDR3, the DNA is TGTGCCAGCAGGTCTACAGGGGGTTTTAATGAAAAACTGTTTTTT. Amino acids: CASRSTGGFNEKLFF. The variable domain in full, completed from reference TRBV11-2 and TRBJ1-4, reads EAGVAQSPRYKIIEKRQSVAFWCNPISGHATLYWYQQILGQGPKLLIQFQNNGVVDDSQLPKDRFSAERLKGVDSTLKIQPAKLEDSAVYLCASRSTGGFNEKLFFGSGTQLSVL.